This TCR beta chain stems from a study of blood T cell repertoires in COVID-19. Study context: The United States, Italy and Spain supplied acute and convalescent COVID-19 samples. PBMCs, B-cell-depleted T cells, or T cells were the source of the cDNA or gDNA that made up the material.

With respect to this clone: A read error may account for a junction end that differs from germline.

This CDR3 contains 14 residues. Germline V gene sequence: CDR1 SGHVS, CDR2 FQNEAQ. In the authors' methods: Researchers report that nucleated cell counts were estimated from reference gene primer amplification. Only in-frame clones appear in the TCRdb table, and some are missing; sequencing was by immunoSEQ multiplex PCR. V and J calls and clone size are those listed in that table; D and trimming were worked out from the DNA. Of fewer than 250,000 clones listed, about 85% are singletons. The gene calls are TRBV7-8 and TRBJ2-7; maybe TRBD1 (9 bases). Specimen: peripheral blood. The sequence derives from a middle-aged man with acute or convalescent COVID-19. CDR3 amino acids: CASSIAGQGWEQYF. As DNA, the CDR3 is TGTGCCAGCAGCATAGCGGGACAGGGTTGGGAGCAGTACTTC.